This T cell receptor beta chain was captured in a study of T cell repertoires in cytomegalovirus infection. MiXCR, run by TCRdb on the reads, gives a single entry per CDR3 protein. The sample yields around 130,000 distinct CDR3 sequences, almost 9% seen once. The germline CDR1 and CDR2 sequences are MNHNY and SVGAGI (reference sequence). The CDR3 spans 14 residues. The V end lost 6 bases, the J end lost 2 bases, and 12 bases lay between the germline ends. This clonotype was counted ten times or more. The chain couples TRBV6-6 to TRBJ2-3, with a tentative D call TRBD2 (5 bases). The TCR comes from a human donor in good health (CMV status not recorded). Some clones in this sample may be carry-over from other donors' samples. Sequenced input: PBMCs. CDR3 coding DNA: TGTGCCAGCAGACAAGGACTTGCCACAGATACGCAGTATTTT. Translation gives CASRQGLATDTQYF.